This T cell receptor (beta chain) is from a study of beta chain features in type 1 diabetes. Sequenced material consisted of expressed TCRB transcripts (all of the isolated RNA was reverse transcribed). Profiled with immunoSEQ multiplex PCR; TCRdb holds only in-frame clones, not every one. Of about 270,000 clones in the sample, roughly 14% were seen once. V gave up 0 bases and J gave up 1 base, with 11 bases separating them. CDR3 length equals 15 residues. Germline CDR1 SGHRS, CDR2 YFSETQ. The sample holds a few counts of this clone. The antigen is unknown. Broader study findings: Significant though moderate, a shortening of TCRB CDR3s appeared in all four CD4+ subsets of Type 1 diabetes patients. More deletions and fewer insertions at VDJ junctions were seen in type 1 diabetes patients. Patients showed naive, central memory and Treg TCRB repertoires that appeared more similar than those of healthy donors.

CD45RO/CCR7/CD25/CD127/CD95/CD27 separated CD4+ naive, central memory, regulatory and stem cell-like memory cells by sorting. This chain joins TRBV5-1 and TRBJ2-7; the D gene is possibly TRBD1 (7 bases). The clonotype comes from a woman aged 40 to 49 in good health. The sequenced sample consisted of naive CD4+ T cells from blood. CDR3: CASSLVAGQSYEQYF. CDR3 nucleotide sequence: TGCGCCAGCAGCTTGGTGGCGGGACAGTCCTACGAGCAGTACTTC.